This TCR beta chain is from a study of blood T cell repertoires in COVID-19. Study context: Acute-phase and convalescent COVID-19 samples originated in the United States, Italy and Spain. In each case, the material was cDNA or gDNA derived from T cells, B-cell-depleted T cells, or PBMCs.

Germline loops: CDR1 MGHDK, CDR2 SYGVNS. With 8 bases removed from V and 4 bases from J, the gap between germline ends came to 8 bases. The CDR3 runs to 12 residues. Authors' data handling: Amplifying reference gene primers gave estimates of nucleated cell counts. The assay was immunoSEQ multiplex PCR, and TCRdb's table has in-frame clones only and misses some. The DNA gave D and trimming, while V, J and clone size come from that table. The sample includes about 99,000 clones, roughly 84% seen only once; the top ten take 20% to 30%. V is TRBV25-1 and J is TRBJ1-4, with D possibly being TRBD1 (5 bases). Input material: peripheral blood. The sequence was obtained from a man aged 60 to 75 with acute or convalescent COVID-19. The CDR3 sequence: CASRGLNEKLFF. The CDR3 DNA reads TGTGCCAGCCGGGGACTTAATGAAAAACTGTTTTTT.